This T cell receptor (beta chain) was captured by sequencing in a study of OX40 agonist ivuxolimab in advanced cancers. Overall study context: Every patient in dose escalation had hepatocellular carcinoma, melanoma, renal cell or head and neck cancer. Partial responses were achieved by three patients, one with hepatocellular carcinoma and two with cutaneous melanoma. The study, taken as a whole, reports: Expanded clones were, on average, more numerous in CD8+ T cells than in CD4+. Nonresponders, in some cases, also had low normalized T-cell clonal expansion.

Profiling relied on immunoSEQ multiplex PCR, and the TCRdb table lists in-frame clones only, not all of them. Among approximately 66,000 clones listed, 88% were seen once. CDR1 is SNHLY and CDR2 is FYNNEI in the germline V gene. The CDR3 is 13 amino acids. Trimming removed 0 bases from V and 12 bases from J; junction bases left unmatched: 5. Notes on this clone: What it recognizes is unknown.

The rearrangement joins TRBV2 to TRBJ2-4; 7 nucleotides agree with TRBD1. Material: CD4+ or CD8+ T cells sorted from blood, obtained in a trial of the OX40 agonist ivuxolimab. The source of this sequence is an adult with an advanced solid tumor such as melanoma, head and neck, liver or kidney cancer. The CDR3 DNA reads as TGTGCCAGCAGTGAAGCATTTGGGACAGATCAGTACTTC. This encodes CASSEAFGTDQYF.